The 20 T cell receptor beta chains reported below all come from one sample, sequenced in a study of T cells after yellow fever vaccination. TCRdb re-called the 5' RACE reads with MiXCR, one entry per CDR3 protein. The sample holds 300,000 to 350,000 distinct CDR3 sequences, approximately 4.5% seen once. The input for sequencing was PBMCs, taken 15 days after the yellow fever booster vaccination. These receptors all come from a young man who received the YFV17D yellow fever vaccine.

CDR3 protein: CASSYEWSTRFF. The DNA of the CDR3 is TGTGCCAGCAGTTACGAGTGGAGTACTCGATTCTTC. This chain links TRBV6-2 or TRBV6-3 with TRBJ2-1; D is unclear. The CDR3 is 12 amino acids. The germline V gene encodes CDR1 MNHEY and CDR2 SVGEGT. Between the trimmed V and J ends, which lost 2 bases and 16 bases, there was a span of 15 bases.

This clonotype was observed at least ten times. The chain carries TRBV4-1 and TRBJ1-2, with 8 bases matching TRBD1. Trimming took 0 bases from V and 5 from J; bases not matched to a gene: 11. This CDR3 comprises 17 residues. Germline loops: CDR1 MGHRA, CDR2 YSYEKL. CDR3 sequence: CASSQDRTGTNQYGYTF. The DNA for the CDR3 is TGCGCCAGCAGCCAAGATCGGACAGGGACCAACCAGTATGGCTACACCTTC.

The chain recombines TRBV3-1 with TRBJ2-7, with 7 positions matching TRBD1. V shed 4 bases, J shed 3 bases, and the junction held 3 bases outside the gene matches. Germline CDR1 LGHDT, CDR2 YNNKEL (reference sequence). The length of the CDR3 is 13 residues. The CDR3 DNA reads TGTGCCAGCAGCCCCCGACAGGGCTACGAGCAGTACGTC. It yields the protein CASSPRQGYEQYV.

This clonotype has only a few counts. V usage is TRBV29-1 and J usage is TRBJ2-1, with no clear D. This CDR3 spans 14 amino acids. V was shortened by 0 bases and J by 4 bases, with 10 bases between the two germline ends. Germline V CDR1 and CDR2: SQVTM, ANQGSEA. The CDR3 reads CSVEDRGYYNEQFF. The CDR3 coding sequence is TGCAGCGTTGAAGATCGTGGGTATTACAATGAGCAGTTCTTC.

This chain uses TRBV5-1 with TRBJ2-4, with a weak D call TRBD2 (6 bases). CDR3 length: 14 amino acids. CDR1 is SGHRS, CDR2 YFSETQ, per germline. Trimming cost V 4 bases and J 6 bases, with 14 bases left between them. In DNA, the CDR3 is TGCGCCAGCAGCCCGGGGGACCCACTAAACATTCAGTACTTC. This codes for CASSPGDPLNIQYF.

This clonotype has at least ten counts. This chain joins TRBV7-6 and TRBJ1-2; 10 bases match TRBD1. The CDR3 covers 17 residues. In germline, CDR1 is SGHVS, CDR2 FNYEAQ. V shed 0 bases, J shed 4 bases, and the junction held 8 bases outside the gene matches. CDR3 protein: CASSLAQDGQGGYGYTF. DNA for the CDR3: TGTGCCAGCAGCTTAGCGCAGGACGGACAGGGGGGCTATGGCTACACCTTC. The full variable domain, with the rest looked up from reference TRBV7-6 and TRBJ1-2, is GAGVSQSPRYKVTKRGQDVALRCDPISGHVSLYWYRQALGQGPEFLTYFNYEAQQDKSGLPNDRFSAERPEGSISTLTIQRTEQRDSAMYRCASSLAQDGQGGYGYTFGSGTRLTVV.

This clonotype was found a few times. The gene calls are TRBV5-1 and TRBJ2-7; TRBD1 is a possible D gene (6 bases). The germline V gene encodes CDR1 SGHRS and CDR2 YFSETQ. The CDR3 extends over 14 amino acids. V lost 4 bases and J 2 bases, leaving 13 bases between the germline ends. This CDR3 reads CASSGQGPAYEQYF. CDR3 bases: TGCGCCAGCAGCGGCCAGGGGCCCGCCTACGAGCAGTACTTC.

Only a few counts were recorded for this clonotype. The genes are TRBV6-6 and TRBJ2-7; tentative D call: TRBD2 (5 bases). The CDR3 totals 19 residues. V was pared by 6 bases and J by 1 base, with 28 bases between. Per the germline V gene, CDR1 is MNHNY and CDR2 is SVGAGI (reference sequence). Written as DNA, the CDR3 is TGTGCCAGCAGGATAGGGTTTTTTCCGTCTAGAGGGATTTCCTACGAGCAGTACTTC. Residues: CASRIGFFPSRGISYEQYF.

This clonotype was counted at least ten times. The rearrangement links TRBV4-3 to TRBJ2-5; maybe TRBD2 (5 bases). The CDR3 extends over 15 amino acids. Germline V lookup: CDR1 LGHNA, CDR2 YSLEER. V was trimmed by 2 bases and J by 4 bases, leaving 14 bases between them. The CDR3 spells CASSQRIGSGETQYF. In nucleotides, the CDR3 is TGCGCCAGCAGCCAAAGAATTGGGAGTGGAGAGACCCAGTACTTC.

The chain is built from TRBV4-1 and TRBJ2-3; no clear D. Trimming cost V 4 bases and J 2 bases, with 10 bases left between them. The CDR3 covers 14 residues. In germline, CDR1 is MGHRA, CDR2 YSYEKL. CDR3 residues: CASSPSPITDTQYF. Here the CDR3 DNA reads TGCGCCAGCAGCCCCAGTCCCATCACAGATACGCAGTATTTT.

This clonotype has just a few counts. The gene calls are TRBV6-6 and TRBJ2-5; the match to TRBD2 covers 10 bases. Germline V gene data show CDR1 as MNHNY and CDR2 as SVGAGI (reference sequence). V was clipped by 3 bases and J by 9 bases; unmatched bases: 4. This CDR3 region has 13 residues. The CDR3 DNA reads as TGTGCCAGCAGTTATAGCGGGGGGTGGGCCCAGTACTTC. Protein: CASSYSGGWAQYF.

J is TRBJ2-1 and V is TRBV5-1; a weak D match, TRBD2 (6 bases). V lost 5 bases and J lost 8, with 20 bases in between. The CDR3 spans 15 residues. The germline CDR1 and CDR2 sequences are SGHRS and YFSETQ. The chain's CDR3 is CASRAGRNTADEQFF. CDR3 nucleotides: TGCGCCAGCAGGGCAGGGAGGAACACTGCGGATGAGCAGTTCTTC.

This clonotype has ten or more counts. The gene calls are TRBV20-1 and TRBJ2-3; TRBD2 matches at 13 bases. The CDR3 loop spans 19 amino acids. Germline V gene sequence: CDR1 DFQATT, CDR2 SNEGSKA (reference sequence). V was pared by 1 base and J by 4 bases, with 14 bases of the junction left unmatched. The chain's CDR3 is CSARVTSGGPSLSADTQYF. The CDR3 coding sequence is TGCAGTGCTAGAGTGACTAGCGGGGGGCCCTCTCTGAGCGCAGATACGCAGTATTTT.

This sequence joins TRBV5-8 and TRBJ1-3, with 9 positions matching TRBD1. The ends lost 0 bases at V and 0 bases at J; junction bases unmatched: 4. This CDR3 has 17 amino acids. CDR1 and CDR2 from the germline V gene are SGHTS and YDEGEE. The CDR3 nucleotides are TGTGCCAGCAGCTTGGGGGACAGGGCCTTCTCTGGAAACACCATATATTTT. Translating gives CASSLGDRAFSGNTIYF.

This clonotype was counted only a few times. The chain combines TRBV7-9 with TRBJ1-2; a possible D gene is TRBD1 (6 bases). Germline V gene data show CDR1 as SEHNR and CDR2 as FQNEAQ (reference sequence). The CDR3 consists of 16 residues. Trimming shortened V by 5 bases and J by 4 bases, and 20 bases separated the two germline ends. The CDR3 nucleotides read TGTGCCAGCAGCCTACTCACGGGGGGCGACGGCTATGGCTACACCTTC. It yields the protein CASSLLTGGDGYGYTF.

The table lists this clonotype with many counts. The genes are TRBV10-3 and TRBJ2-3; weak D call: TRBD2 (5 bases). CDR1 and CDR2 from the germline V gene are ENHRY and SYGVKD. The CDR3 runs to 14 residues. Trimming shortened V by 7 bases and J by 0 bases, and 11 bases separated the two germline ends. The CDR3 DNA is TGTGCCATCACCAGCGGATCTAGCACAGATACGCAGTATTTT. Residues: CAITSGSSTDTQYF.

This clonotype has more than one count but fewer than ten. V and J are TRBV20-1 and TRBJ2-5; 7 bases fit TRBD1. V shed 2 bases, J shed 3 bases, and the junction held 12 bases outside the gene matches. The CDR3 contains 16 residues. CDR1 is DFQATT and CDR2 is SNEGSKA in the germline V gene (reference sequence). In nucleotides, the CDR3 is TGCAGTGCTAGAACAGGACAGGCGCGATGGGAAGAGACCCAGTACTTC. Protein product: CSARTGQARWEETQYF.

This clonotype was detected many times. CDR3 bases: TGTGCCAGCAGCTTTTACAGGGCGGACACTGAAGCTTTCTTT. Amino acids: CASSFYRADTEAFF. The chain carries TRBV7-2 and TRBJ1-1, with D tentatively TRBD1 (6 bases). This CDR3 region has 14 residues. Germline-derived CDR1 and CDR2 are SGHTA and FQGNSA. V lost 3 bases and J lost 3, with 11 bases in between. Looking up the rest from reference TRBV7-2 and TRBJ1-1 gives the full variable domain: GAGVSQSPSNKVTEKGKDVELRCDPISGHTALYWYRQSLGQGLEFLIYFQGNSAPDKSGLPSDRFSAERTGGSVSTLTIQRTQQEDSAVYLCASSFYRADTEAFFGQGTRLTVV.

At least ten counts were recorded for this clonotype. The rearrangement links TRBV7-2 to TRBJ1-2; unclear D gene. Germline loops: CDR1 SGHTA, CDR2 FQGNSA. The CDR3 loop spans 13 amino acids. V was cut by 1 base and J by 5 bases, with 8 bases left in between. CDR3 nucleotides: TGTGCCAGCAGCTTAGACAGAATATATGGCTACACCTTC. Its translation: CASSLDRIYGYTF.

Ten or more counts support this clonotype. This chain joins TRBV2 and TRBJ2-7; a weak D match, TRBD2 (5 bases). The CDR3 length is 12 residues. V was pared by 6 bases and J by 2 bases, with 8 bases between. CDR1 is SNHLY, CDR2 FYNNEI, per germline. The CDR3 DNA reads as TGTGCCAGCAGAGCGGCCGCCTACGAGCAGTACTTC. As protein: CASRAAAYEQYF.